This T cell receptor (beta chain) was observed in a study of technical replicates of blood from a few donors. TCRdb's copy holds only in-frame clones and misses some; the assay was immunoSEQ multiplex PCR. There are about 85,000 clones in the sample; 94% occur only once, and more than 0.35% lies in the top ten. This clone came up a few times. The J segment lost 6 bases and the V segment lost 4 bases, leaving 13 bases of the junction unmatched. The CDR3 runs 16 residues. Germline values: CDR1 LGHNA, CDR2 YNFKEQ. The sample taken for sequencing was T cells isolated from PBMCs. The receptor was isolated from a human donor in good health. The chain uses TRBV4-2 and TRBJ1-1, with 8 positions matching TRBD1. CDR3 coding DNA: TGTGCCAGCAGCCCAGAGGTCCAGGGGGCCGGGTCTGAAGCTTTCTTT. Translated: CASSPEVQGAGSEAFF.